The 14 T cell receptor beta chains reported below all come from one sample, sequenced in a study of response to subunit inactivated influenza vaccine. From the RT-PCR reads, TCRdb called clonotypes with MiXCR, one entry per CDR3 protein. The profile shows 600,000 to 850,000 distinct CDR3 sequences, 12% to 15% of them singletons. The starting material was PBMCs from blood, obtained approximately 15 days before vaccination. The receptors stem from a man aged 45-65 years who received an inactivated influenza vaccine.

This clonotype was found many times. This rearrangement joins TRBV28 to TRBJ2-3; D unresolved. CDR1 is MDHEN, CDR2 SYDVKM, per germline. V lost 8 bases to trimming and J lost 4 bases, with 7 bases between them. The CDR3 is 11 amino acids. CDR3 coding DNA: TGTGCCAGCGGCACATCAGATACGCAGTATTTT. The encoded protein is CASGTSDTQYF.

This clonotype was observed a handful of times. The genes are TRBV4-3 and TRBJ1-5; no definite D call. Germline V gene lookup returns CDR1 LGHNA and CDR2 YSLEER. The CDR3 extends over 14 amino acids. Trimming cost V 1 base and J 7 bases, with 11 bases left between them. The CDR3 loop reads CASSQGLAGQPQHF. The CDR3 nucleotides read TGCGCCAGCAGCCAAGGGCTGGCCGGCCAGCCCCAGCATTTT.

CDR3 sequence (DNA): TGTGCCAGCAGTTCCCAATTAACGAACACTGAAGCTTTCTTT. Amino acid sequence: CASSSQLTNTEAFF. The chain links TRBV12-3 or TRBV12-4 to TRBJ1-1, with D hard to call. The CDR3 sequence is 14 residues long. Trimming took 4 bases from V and 1 from J, leaving 10 bases between them.

J is TRBJ2-5 and V is TRBV5-1; 8 positions match TRBD2. The CDR3 has 16 residues. V was pared by 1 base and J by 2 bases, with 7 bases of the junction left unmatched. From germline, CDR1 is SGHRS and CDR2 YFSETQ. The CDR3 region has the DNA TGCGCCAGCAGCTTGATTAGCGGGGCCCTTCAAGAGACCCAGTACTTC. Translating it yields CASSLISGALQETQYF.

This clonotype was recorded at least ten times. The chain uses TRBV28 and TRBJ2-3; D is perhaps TRBD1 (5 bases). This CDR3 has 13 amino acids. CDR1 and CDR2 (germline): MDHEN, SYDVKM. V was pared by 5 bases and J by 1 base, with 7 bases between. The CDR3 region has the DNA TGTGCCAGCAGTCAGGGTCGCACAGATACGCAGTATTTT. Protein sequence: CASSQGRTDTQYF.

This clonotype was counted ten times or more. This chain connects TRBV5-1 to TRBJ1-6; the D gene is possibly TRBD1 (6 bases). The CDR3 sequence is 16 residues long. The ends were cut back, 4 bases at V and 8 bases at J, with 19 bases in the middle. CDR1 SGHRS and CDR2 YFSETQ come from the germline V gene. The CDR3 DNA follows: TGCGCCAGCAGCGCGTCACAGGGTAGTTATGATTCACCCCTCCACTTT. Amino acids: CASSASQGSYDSPLHF.

The chain uses TRBV4-2 and TRBJ2-3; 9 bases agree with TRBD2. The CDR3 totals 13 residues. Germline V CDR1 and CDR2: LGHNA, YNFKEQ. With V trimmed by 0 bases and J by 13 bases, 5 bases remained unmatched. For the CDR3, the DNA is TGTGCCAGCAGCCAAGATTCCGGGACTAGCAAGTATTTT. Its protein is CASSQDSGTSKYF.

The chain employs TRBV3-1 and TRBJ2-3; 7 bases fit TRBD2. The V gene's germline CDR1 is LGHDT and CDR2 YNNKEL (reference sequence). Trimming at V came to 4 bases and at J to 4 bases, leaving 20 bases not matched to a gene. This CDR3 has 19 residues. The DNA for the CDR3 is TGTGCCAGCAGCCCCCGCCTAGCGGCCTCACCGGGGCTAGCAGATACGCAGTATTTT. It encodes CASSPRLAASPGLADTQYF.

This clonotype was counted a few times. The V gene is TRBV6-1, the J gene TRBJ1-5; possible D gene TRBD1, 5 bases. Deletions cut 0 bases from V and 9 bases from J, with 18 bases between. The CDR3 runs to 16 residues. Per the germline V gene, CDR1 is MNHNS and CDR2 is SASEGT. The CDR3 sequence: CASSEAAVWGVRPQHF. The DNA for the CDR3 is TGTGCCAGCAGTGAAGCGGCGGTATGGGGCGTAAGGCCCCAGCATTTT.

This clonotype was seen more than once but under ten times. The V call is TRBV5-4, the J call TRBJ2-7, with 9 bases matching TRBD2. V dropped 2 bases and J dropped 6; count of bases not matched to a gene: 6. This CDR3 is 14 amino acids long. CDR1 is SGHNT, CDR2 YYREEE, per germline (reference sequence). The CDR3 sequence is CASSLTAGGREQYF. The CDR3 DNA is TGTGCCAGCAGCTTAACTGCGGGAGGGCGCGAGCAGTACTTC.

The genes are TRBV18 and TRBJ2-7; the D gene is possibly TRBD1 (6 bases). V lost 3 bases and J lost 5, with 8 bases in between. Germline V gene sequence: CDR1 KGHSH, CDR2 LQKENI. This CDR3 comprises 12 residues. The CDR3 loop is CASSPDSHEQYF. In DNA form, the CDR3 reads TGTGCCAGCTCACCGGACAGCCACGAGCAGTACTTC.

The chain has TRBV12-3 or TRBV12-4 and TRBJ1-2, with 7 bases identical to TRBD1. The CDR3 is made up of 14 amino acids. V shed 5 bases, J shed 4 bases, and the junction held 7 bases outside the gene matches. The CDR3 sequence is CASSRDSSIYGYTF. CDR3 nucleotides: TGTGCCAGCAGTCGGGACAGTTCCATCTATGGCTACACCTTC.

This clonotype was detected many times. The genes are TRBV7-4 and TRBJ1-5; D is ambiguous. CDR1 SGHVT and CDR2 SQSDAQ come from the germline V gene. The V and J ends lost 1 base and 3 bases respectively, with 13 bases between them. The length of the CDR3 is 16 residues. CDR3 nucleotide sequence: TGTGCCAGCAGCTTAGAAATCCATCCCCTCAATCAGCCCCAGCATTTT. Translation: CASSLEIHPLNQPQHF. Full variable domain (remainder filled in from reference TRBV7-4 and TRBJ1-5): GAGVSQSPRYKVAKRGRDVALRCDSISGHVTLYWYRQTLGQGSEVLTYSQSDAQRDKSGRPSGRFSAERPERSVSTLKIQRTEQGDSAVYLCASSLEIHPLNQPQHFGDGTRLSIL.

V gene TRBV20-1 combines with J gene TRBJ2-3; D might be TRBD2 (6 bases). The CDR3 sequence is 15 residues long. Trimming pared 0 bases from V and 4 bases from J, leaving 14 bases between. The germline gives CDR1 DFQATT, CDR2 SNEGSKA (reference sequence). CDR3 nucleotide sequence: TGCAGTGCTAGAGATGGGCGGGACCCCGCAGATACGCAGTATTTT. Translation: CSARDGRDPADTQYF.